Listed below are T cell receptor beta chains from one sample, sequenced in a study of shared clonotypes between healthy human individuals. Clones were read by immunoSEQ multiplex PCR, and TCRdb kept only the in-frame ones, dropping some. Found here are about 980,000 clones, around three quarters of them singletons; the top ten hold around 1.4%. The sequenced sample was memory CD4+ T cells sorted from blood. The receptor set was obtained from a man aged 18-30 years in good health. The CDR3 runs from the conserved cysteine through the conserved F or W. The D gene is left open where the match is weak. Clone size is shown for a subset of rows, as once, few, many or a class of expanded clone.

d_call,clone_size,v_call,j_call,cdr3_nt,cdr3_aa
.,once,TRBV19,TRBJ2-2,TGTGCCAGTACCCCGACTACCCTGATCGGGGAGCTGTTTTTT,CASTPTTLIGELFF
.,.,TRBV29-1,TRBJ1-5,TGCAGCGTTGGGGCAGTCAATCAGCCCCAGCATTTT,CSVGAVNQPQHF
.,.,TRBV10-3,TRBJ2-7,TGTGCCAGCAAGACCCCGGCTCGCCCCTACGAGCAGTACTTC,CASKTPARPYEQYF
.,.,TRBV6-4,TRBJ1-2,TGTGCCAGCAGTGAGTGGAGGGGAAGCAACTATGGCTACACCTTC,CASSEWRGSNYGYTF
.,.,TRBV28,TRBJ2-1,TGTGCCAGCAGTTTAAAACCCTACAATGAGCAGTTCTTC,CASSLKPYNEQFF
TRBD1,.,TRBV27,TRBJ2-7,TGTGCCAGCAGTTTAGAGGGGGCTAAGCAGTACTTC,CASSLEGAKQYF
.,.,TRBV29-1,TRBJ1-1,TGCAGCGTTGACCTTCGGCCGAACACTGAAGCTTTCTTT,CSVDLRPNTEAFF
.,.,TRBV28,TRBJ2-2,TGTGCCAGCACCCGAATAAACACCGGGGAGCTGTTTTTT,CASTRINTGELFF
.,.,TRBV7-3,TRBJ2-7,TGTGCCAGCAGCCCTGACAACTACGAGCAGTACTTC,CASSPDNYEQYF
TRBD1,.,TRBV9,TRBJ1-6,TGTGCCAGCAGCGCCGGGGACAGGGGTGTGCCACCCCTCCACTTT,CASSAGDRGVPPLHF
.,few,TRBV18,TRBJ2-6,TGTGCCAGCTCACCAACAGGCCCCTCTGGGGCCAACGTCCTGACTTTC,CASSPTGPSGANVLTF
TRBD1,.,TRBV11-1,TRBJ2-5,TGTGCCAGCAGTCCCCCGGGACAGGGGAAAGAGACCCAGTACTTC,CASSPPGQGKETQYF
.,.,TRBV6-1,TRBJ2-4,TGTGCCCTAAGAACTGGCGGCGGAGACATTCAGTACTTC,CALRTGGGDIQYF
TRBD1,.,TRBV5-5,TRBJ1-1,TGTGCCAGCAGCTTCCGATTACAGGGGATGAACACTGAAGCTTTCTTT,CASSFRLQGMNTEAFF
TRBD1,few,TRBV10-2,TRBJ1-1,TGCGCCAGCAGTGACATCGGGACAGGGAACACTGAAGCTTTCTTT,CASSDIGTGNTEAFF
TRBD1,.,TRBV30,TRBJ1-5,TGTGCCTGGAGGGCGGGGACAGGCACCAATCAGCCCCAGCATTTT,CAWRAGTGTNQPQHF
.,.,TRBV6-1,TRBJ1-1,TGTGCCAGCAGTCGGACGGGTAACACTGAAGCTTTCTTT,CASSRTGNTEAFF
.,.,TRBV5-1,TRBJ1-2,TGCGCCAGCAGCTTGGTTCGAGGGGATAACTATGGCTACACCTTC,CASSLVRGDNYGYTF
.,.,TRBV7-8,TRBJ1-1,TGTGCCAGCAGCTTAGCGGGAATAGTCAGGAACACTGAAGCTTTCTTT,CASSLAGIVRNTEAFF
.,.,TRBV19,TRBJ1-1,TGTGCCAGTAGTGGCCGGGCTTGGAGTAACACTGAAGCTTTCTTT,CASSGRAWSNTEAFF
TRBD1,.,TRBV18,TRBJ1-4,TGTGCCAGCTCACCTTTGGATGGGACAGGGCAGGAAAAACTGTTTTTT,CASSPLDGTGQEKLFF
.,many,TRBV5-5,TRBJ1-2,TGTGCCAGCAGCTTGGTTCAGGGGCGGAATTATGGCTATGGCTACACCTTC,CASSLVQGRNYGYGYTF
TRBD1,.,TRBV19,TRBJ1-1,TGTGCCAGTAGTTTAGGACAGGTGAACACTGAAGCTTTCTTT,CASSLGQVNTEAFF
.,once,TRBV19,TRBJ2-1,TGTGCCAGTAGTTGGGGACTCTACAATGAGCAGTTCTTC,CASSWGLYNEQFF